This T cell receptor beta chain originates from a study of cytomegalovirus exposure and HLA in healthy donors. Regarding the study as a whole: The tendency of first-cohort TCR clusters to co-occur in the roughly 120 validation repertoires was the finding of a later analysis. TCR beta chains numbering about 160 were designated cytomegalovirus-associated.

Of note for this clone: What it recognizes is unknown.

The repertoire was sequenced with immunoSEQ multiplex PCR; TCRdb's copy has only in-frame clones and lacks some. The sample contains hundreds of thousands of clones, approximately 90% of which appear only once. CDR1 and CDR2 (germline): LNHDA, SQIVND (reference sequence). Trimming removed 5 bases at V and 2 bases at J, with 18 bases between. There are 16 residues in the CDR3. Material for sequencing was PBMCs. This clonotype was sampled from a woman between 18 and 29 years old in good health and CMV-seronegative. The chain recombines TRBV19 with TRBJ1-2, with a possible D match to TRBD1 (5 bases). The CDR3 bases are TGTGCCAGTAGTCCCGGCGGGGGACGCGTAAACTATGGCTACACCTTC. As protein: CASSPGGGRVNYGYTF.